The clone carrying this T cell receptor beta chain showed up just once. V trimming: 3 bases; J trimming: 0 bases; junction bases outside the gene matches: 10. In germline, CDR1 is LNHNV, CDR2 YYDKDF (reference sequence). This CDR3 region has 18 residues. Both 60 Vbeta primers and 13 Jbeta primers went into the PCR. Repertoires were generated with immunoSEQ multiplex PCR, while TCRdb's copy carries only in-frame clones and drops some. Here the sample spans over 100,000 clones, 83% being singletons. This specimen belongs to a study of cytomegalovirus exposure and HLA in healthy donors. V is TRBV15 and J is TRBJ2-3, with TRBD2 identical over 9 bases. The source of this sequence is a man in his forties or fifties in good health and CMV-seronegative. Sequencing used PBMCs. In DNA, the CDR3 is TGTGCCACCAGCAGCCCAGCGGGGGGTTTCTTTAGCACAGATACGCAGTATTTT. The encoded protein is CATSSPAGGFFSTDTQYF. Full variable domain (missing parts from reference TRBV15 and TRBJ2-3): DAMVIQNPRYQVTQFGKPVTLSCSQTLNHNVMYWYQQKSSQAPKLLFHYYDKDFNNEADTPDNFQSRRPNTSFCFLDIRSPGLGDTAMYLCATSSPAGGFFSTDTQYFGPGTRLTVL.